This TCR beta chain was recorded in a study of cytomegalovirus exposure and HLA in healthy donors. The study's findings and limits: V- and J-gene trimming in TCR beta was tied to a missense DCLRE1C variant by an analysis performed later.

With respect to this clone: Its antigen remains unidentified.

13 Jbeta primers and 60 Vbeta primers were used for the PCR. Assay: immunoSEQ multiplex PCR; the TCRdb copy retains only in-frame clones and omits some. In the table there are roughly 93,000 clones, approximately 80% of which are singletons. Per the germline V gene, CDR1 is SEHNR and CDR2 is FQNEAQ (reference sequence). Deletions cut 4 bases from V and 8 bases from J, with 17 bases between. The CDR3 covers 15 residues. This chain uses TRBV7-9 with TRBJ1-4; possibly TRBD1 for D (6 bases). The specimen sequenced was PBMCs. This clonotype originated in a man between 40 and 49 years old in good health and CMV-seronegative. CDR3 nucleotides: TGTGCCAGCAGCTCAGGGACACCAGCTGGGGAAAAACTGTTTTTT. Translation gives CASSSGTPAGEKLFF.